The following is a T cell receptor beta chain sequence with its context. The clone's antigen remains unknown. Base qualities were left out, and no much larger clone turns up one base away. Patients with a history of autoimmune disease or receiving systemic immunosuppression were excluded from the trial. Peripheral blood for TCR sequencing was drawn from every dose cohort at baseline, at cycle 4 day 1 and at cycle 7 day 1. Samples were obtained from an open-label, multicenter, first-in-human phase I dose-escalation trial of ivuxolimab. Adults with locally advanced or metastatic head and neck squamous cell, hepatocellular, melanoma or renal cell carcinoma were enrolled in the trial. Before TCR sequencing, CD4+ and CD8+ T cells were separately sorted from peripheral blood. CDR3 length: 14 amino acids, cysteine to phenylalanine. The retained sequence is limited to the CDR3, 42 bases, with the frame set at the first base. V drops 6 bases and J drops 6 bases, leaving 15 bases in between. CDR1 and CDR2, per the germline V gene, are MNHEY and SVGAGI.

Genomic DNA was isolated from the sorted cells so that the TCRbeta CDR3 region could be sequenced. The immunoSEQ Assay was used to sequence the TCRbeta CDR3 regions. The table comes from immuneACCESS by way of TCRdb, which keeps in-frame sequences with V and J called. Part of the clones is missing from these tables; in studies checked, under half for an unresolved V gene and the rest for unknown reasons. The table for this sample lists roughly 77,000 clones; 92% of them were counted only once. About 0.61% of the sample is taken by the ten largest. This sample is part of a study of OX40 agonist ivuxolimab in advanced cancers. Broadly, across the study: Ivuxolimab, which targeted the costimulatory receptor OX40 (CD134), was an agonistic, fully human IgG2 monoclonal antibody. Intravenous ivuxolimab was administered to patients every 2 weeks at six dose levels: 0.01, 0.1, 0.3, 1.5, 3 and 10 mg/kg. In the dose-escalation cohort, more than 75% of patients were male, and the mean age was around 60 years, with a range of about 23 to 90. The paper describes the monotherapy dose-escalation part (N of about 55 patients) of the phase I trial of ivuxolimab. Three dose-escalation patients achieved partial responses, one with hepatocellular carcinoma and two with cutaneous melanoma. Peripheral TCRbeta sequencing aimed to test whether ivuxolimab altered TCR sequence diversity and caused clonal T-cell expansion. Prior anti-PD-1, anti-PD-L1 or anti-CTLA-4 therapy was permitted, and approximately 39% of dose-escalation patients had received checkpoint inhibitors. Of the 50 to 55 patients in dose escalation, 19 had hepatocellular carcinoma, some 15 had melanoma, 9 had renal cell carcinoma and 9 had head and neck cancer.

General study outcomes and caveats: In the 0.1-3.0 mg/kg groups, partial responders were among the patients with the lowest normalized peripheral clonal expansion, particularly in CD8+ T cells. Low levels of normalized T-cell clonal expansion were also seen in some patients who did not respond. Which antigens the clonally expanded peripheral T cells were specific for was not determined. After ivuxolimab, expanded clones were on average more numerous among CD8+ T cells than among CD4+ T cells. Clonal expansion of both CD4+ and CD8+ blood T cells was observed from baseline to week 6 at doses 0.1 to 3.0 mg/kg.

The V gene is TRBV6-5 and the J gene is TRBJ2-1, with TRBD1 tentatively as D gene (5 bases match). Sequenced here: CD4+ or CD8+ T cells sorted from blood, sampled in a trial of the OX40 agonist ivuxolimab. The clonotype originates from an adult with an advanced solid tumor such as melanoma, head and neck, liver or kidney cancer. The sequenced DNA is TGTGCCAGCAGCCGGGTCCCTGGGGCCAATGAGCAGTTCTTC. Its protein is CASSRVPGANEQFF.